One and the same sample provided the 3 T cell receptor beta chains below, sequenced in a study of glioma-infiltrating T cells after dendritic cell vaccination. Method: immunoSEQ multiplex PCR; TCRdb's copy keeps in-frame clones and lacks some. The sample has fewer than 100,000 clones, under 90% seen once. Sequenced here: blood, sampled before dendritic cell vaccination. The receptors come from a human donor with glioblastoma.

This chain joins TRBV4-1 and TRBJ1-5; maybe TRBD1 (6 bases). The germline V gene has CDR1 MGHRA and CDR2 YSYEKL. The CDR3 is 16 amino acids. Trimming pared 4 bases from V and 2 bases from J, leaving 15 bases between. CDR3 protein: CASSLSPDSRNQPQHF. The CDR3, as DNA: TGCGCCAGCAGCCTTTCCCCGGACAGCCGCAATCAGCCCCAGCATTTT.

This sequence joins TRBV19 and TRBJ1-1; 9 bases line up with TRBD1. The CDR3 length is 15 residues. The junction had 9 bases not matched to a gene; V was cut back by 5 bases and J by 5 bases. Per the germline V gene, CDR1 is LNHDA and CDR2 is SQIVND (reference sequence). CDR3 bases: TGTGCCAGTAGTCCGGCCGGGACAGGGAAAACTGAAGCTTTCTTT. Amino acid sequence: CASSPAGTGKTEAFF.

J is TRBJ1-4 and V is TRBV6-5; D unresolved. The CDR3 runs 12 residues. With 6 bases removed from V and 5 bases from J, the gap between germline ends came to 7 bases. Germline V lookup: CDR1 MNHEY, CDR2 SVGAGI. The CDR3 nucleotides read TGTGCCAGCAGGACGGGGAATGAAAAACTGTTTTTT. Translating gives CASRTGNEKLFF.